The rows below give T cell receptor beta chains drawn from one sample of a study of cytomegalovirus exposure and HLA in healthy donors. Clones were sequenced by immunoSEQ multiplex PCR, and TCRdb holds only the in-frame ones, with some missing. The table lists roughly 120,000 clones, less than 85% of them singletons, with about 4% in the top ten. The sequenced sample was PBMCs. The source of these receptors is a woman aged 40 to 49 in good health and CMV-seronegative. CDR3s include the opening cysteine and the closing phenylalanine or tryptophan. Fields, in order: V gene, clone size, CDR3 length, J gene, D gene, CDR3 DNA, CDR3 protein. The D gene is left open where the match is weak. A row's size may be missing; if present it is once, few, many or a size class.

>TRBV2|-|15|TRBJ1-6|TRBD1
TGTGCCAGCAGGATCCGGGACAGCTTACGATCACCCCTCCACTTT
CASRIRDSLRSPLHF
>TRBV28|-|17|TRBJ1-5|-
TGTGCCAGCAGTTCTACCGGGACATATTATAGCAATCAGCCCCAGCATTTT
CASSSTGTYYSNQPQHF
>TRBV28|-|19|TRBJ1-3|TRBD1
TGTGCCAGCAGTCCCCCGGGACAGACAATTAAGAGCTCTGGAAACACCATATATTTT
CASSPPGQTIKSSGNTIYF
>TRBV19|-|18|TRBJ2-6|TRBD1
TGTGCCAGAGAGGGGGCCGGGACATTCGACTCTGGGGCCAACGTCCTGACTTTC
CAREGAGTFDSGANVLTF
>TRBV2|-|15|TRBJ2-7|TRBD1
TGTGCCAGCAGTTCCGGACAGGGTATTTCCTACGAGCAGTACTTC
CASSSGQGISYEQYF
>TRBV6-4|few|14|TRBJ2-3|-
TGTGCCAGCATTAGCACAGGGTTCACAGATACGCAGTATTTT
CASISTGFTDTQYF
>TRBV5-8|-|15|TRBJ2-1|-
TGTGCCAGCAGCTTGTGGAGGGGGGGATTAAATGAGCAGTTCTTC
CASSLWRGGLNEQFF
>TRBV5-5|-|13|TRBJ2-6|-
TGTGCCAGCAGCATTCAAAGGGCCAACGTCCTGACTTTC
CASSIQRANVLTF
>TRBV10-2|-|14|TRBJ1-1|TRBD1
TGCGCCAGCAGTGATGGGACAGGGGGCACTGAAGCTTTCTTT
CASSDGTGGTEAFF
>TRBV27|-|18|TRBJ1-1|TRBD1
TGTGCCAGCAGTTTATCACCCGGAGTAACAGGGGAAAGGACTGAAGCTTTCTTT
CASSLSPGVTGERTEAFF
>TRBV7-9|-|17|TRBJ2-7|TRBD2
TGTGCCAGCAGCTTATCCCGGGGACTAGCGGGAGCAAGTGAGCAGTACTTC
CASSLSRGLAGASEQYF
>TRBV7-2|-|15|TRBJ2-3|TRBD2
TGTGCCAGCAGCTTCACTAGCGGTAAGACAGATACGCAGTATTTT
CASSFTSGKTDTQYF
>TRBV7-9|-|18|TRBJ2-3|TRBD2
TGTGCCAGCAGCTTAGTCGGCCGTCTAGCGGGAAACACAGATACGCAGTATTTT
CASSLVGRLAGNTDTQYF
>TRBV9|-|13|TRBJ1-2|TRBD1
TGTGCCAGCAGTAACAGGGGCCCAAGTGGCTACACCTTC
CASSNRGPSGYTF
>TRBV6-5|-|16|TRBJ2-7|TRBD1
TGTGCCAGCAGTTACAAATCGGGGACAGGGAACTACGAGCAGTACTTC
CASSYKSGTGNYEQYF
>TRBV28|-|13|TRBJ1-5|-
TGTGCCAGCAGTTTTGCAGTGAATCAGTCCCAGCATTTT
CASSFAVNQSQHF
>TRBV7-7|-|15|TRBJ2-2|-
TGTGCTAGCAGCTTGAGCCAGGGGAACACCGGGGAGCTGTTTTTT
CASSLSQGNTGELFF
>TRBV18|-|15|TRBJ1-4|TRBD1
TGTGCCAGCTCACCATCTCGTACAGGGGGGGAAAAACTGTTTTTT
CASSPSRTGGEKLFF
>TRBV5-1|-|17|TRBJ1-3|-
TGCGCCAGCAGCTTGGATCCGGGGGGCGCAGCAGGAAACACCATATATTTT
CASSLDPGGAAGNTIYF
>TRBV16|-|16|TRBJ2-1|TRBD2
TGTGCCAGCAGCCTCGGTCGTAGCGGGGGATACAATGAGCAGTTCTTC
CASSLGRSGGYNEQFF
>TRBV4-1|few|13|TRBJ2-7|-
TGCGCCAGCAGCCGCCAGGGGGGCTACGAGCAGTACTTC
CASSRQGGYEQYF
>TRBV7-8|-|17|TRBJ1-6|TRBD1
TGTGCCAGCAGCTTAGACAATCGACAGGGGGCCCTTTCACCCCTCCACTTT
CASSLDNRQGALSPLHF
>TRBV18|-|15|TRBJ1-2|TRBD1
TGTGCCAGCTCACCAGGGACAGGGGACCTCTATGGCTACACCTTC
CASSPGTGDLYGYTF
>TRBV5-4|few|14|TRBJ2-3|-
TGTGCCAGCAGCAGGGACATTAGCACAGATACGCAGTATTTT
CASSRDISTDTQYF
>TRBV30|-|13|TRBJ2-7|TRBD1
TGTGCCTGGAGTGTCGGGACAGGGCTTGAGCAGTACTTC
CAWSVGTGLEQYF
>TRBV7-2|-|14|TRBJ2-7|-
TGTGCCAGCAGCTTAGGGGCAGCAACCTACGAGCAGTACTTC
CASSLGAATYEQYF
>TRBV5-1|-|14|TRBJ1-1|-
TGCGCCAGCAGAGGCGGATCAGGGGTCACTGAAGCTTTCTTT
CASRGGSGVTEAFF
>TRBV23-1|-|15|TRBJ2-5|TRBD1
TGCGCCAGCAGTCATCGGACAGGGGGCCCGGAGACCCAGTACTTC
CASSHRTGGPETQYF
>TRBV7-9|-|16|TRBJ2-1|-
TGTGCCAGCAGCTCCATAACAGGGTCTACCTACAATGAGCAGTTCTTC
CASSSITGSTYNEQFF
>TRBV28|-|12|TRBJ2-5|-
TGTGCCAGCAGTTTAGCGGGGGAGACCCAGTACTTC
CASSLAGETQYF
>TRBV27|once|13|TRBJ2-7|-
TGTGCCAGCAGCCCCGGGACACTAGAGGAGCAGTACTTC
CASSPGTLEEQYF
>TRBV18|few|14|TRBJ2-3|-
TGTGCCAGCTCAAAGGGAGGGGGTGAAGATACGCAGTATTTT
CASSKGGGEDTQYF
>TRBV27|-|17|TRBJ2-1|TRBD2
TGTGCCAGCAGCCCTACTCCACTAGCGGGGGGTCGCAATGAGCAGTTCTTC
CASSPTPLAGGRNEQFF
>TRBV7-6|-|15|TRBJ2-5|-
TGTGCCAGCAGCTTACCTAAGGGGGTTCAAGAGACCCAGTACTTC
CASSLPKGVQETQYF
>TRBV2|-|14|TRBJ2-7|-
TGTGCCAGCAGGGCTGACAGAAATAGCTACGAGCAGTACTTC
CASRADRNSYEQYF
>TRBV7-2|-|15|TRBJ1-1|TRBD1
TGTGCCAGCAGCTCGCAGGGGGCGCTGAACACTGAAGCTTTCTTT
CASSSQGALNTEAFF
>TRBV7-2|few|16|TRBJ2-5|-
TGTGCCAGCAGCTTAGCCCCCGGACTGACCCAAGAGACCCAGTACTTC
CASSLAPGLTQETQYF